The 32 T cell receptor beta chains reported below all come from one sample, sequenced in a study of STAT3 mutations in large granular lymphocyte leukemia. For these receptors, no antigen is known. Libraries were prepared by immunoSEQ multiplex PCR; TCRdb keeps only in-frame clonotypes and omits some of them. The repertoire holds more than 9,500 clones, with roughly 76% as singletons. Study-wide results and limits: Every T-LGLL patient had at least one immunodominant TCRbeta clonotype.

Sequencing used peripheral blood mononuclear cells. The receptors were gathered from a man aged 60 to 75 with T-cell large granular lymphocyte leukemia. Some clones in this sample may be carry-over from other donors' samples.

The rearrangement links TRBV5-4 to TRBJ2-7, with D uncertain. Trimming took off 4 bases at V and 3 bases at J, with 14 bases between the two ends. Germline V gene lookup returns CDR1 SGHNT and CDR2 YYREEE (reference sequence). The CDR3 has 14 residues. CDR3: CASSQDGPDYEQYF. The CDR3 nucleotides read TGTGCCAGCAGCCAGGACGGGCCAGACTACGAGCAGTACTTC.

CDR3 in DNA: TGTGCCAGCAGGCGGGAGAGATACACCGGGGAGCTGTTTTTT. Translating it yields CASRRERYTGELFF. The rearrangement joins TRBV6-1 to TRBJ2-2, with TRBD2 matching over 7 bases. V lost 6 bases and J lost 3; bases outside the gene matches: 4. Germline values: CDR1 MNHNS, CDR2 SASEGT. The CDR3 spans 14 residues.

The rearrangement uses TRBV7-8 and TRBJ1-5, with D unresolved. The germline V gene encodes CDR1 SGHVS and CDR2 FQNEAQ. CDR3 length: 15 residues. V was clipped by 2 bases and J by 5 bases, with 13 bases between them. CDR3 protein: CASSLMRREDQPQHF. The CDR3 DNA is TGTGCCAGCAGCTTAATGCGGAGGGAGGATCAGCCCCAGCATTTT.

The genes are TRBV6-5 and TRBJ1-2, with D unresolved. Trimming shortened V by 4 bases and J by 3 bases, and 6 bases separated the two germline ends. Germline loops: CDR1 MNHEY, CDR2 SVGAGI. The CDR3 is made up of 12 amino acids. The CDR3 bases are TGTGCCAGCAGTTCAACTGACTATGGCTACACCTTC. It is translated as CASSSTDYGYTF.

The chain links TRBV18 to TRBJ1-1; D remains unclear. The V gene's germline CDR1 is KGHSH and CDR2 LQKENI. Trimming pared 6 bases from V and 1 base from J, leaving 6 bases between. This CDR3 contains 12 residues. The CDR3 region is CASSETNTEAFF. CDR3 nucleotide sequence: TGTGCCAGCTCTGAAACGAACACTGAAGCTTTCTTT. The whole variable domain, filled in from reference TRBV18 and TRBJ1-1, reads NAGVMQNPRHLVRRRGQEARLRCSPMKGHSHVYWYRQLPEEGLKFMVYLQKENIIDESGMPKERFSAEFPKEGPSILRIQQVVRGDSAAYFCASSETNTEAFFGQGTRLTVV.

This chain connects TRBV30 to TRBJ1-1; a weak D match, TRBD1 (6 bases). Germline V gene lookup returns CDR1 GTSNPN and CDR2 SVGIG (reference sequence). V shed 2 bases and J shed 6 bases, with 10 bases lying between them. The CDR3 is made up of 12 amino acids. The CDR3 loop is CAWSMGGPEAFF. The CDR3 DNA reads TGTGCCTGGAGTATGGGGGGGCCTGAAGCTTTCTTT.

This clone was detected once. V is TRBV2 and J is TRBJ2-3, with D perhaps matching TRBD2 (6 bases). Trimming left V 5 bases short and J 6 bases short, with 21 bases between. Per the germline V gene, CDR1 is SNHLY and CDR2 is FYNNEI. The CDR3 covers 16 residues. The CDR3 bases are TGTGCCAGCAGTCCCCCGGGACTTTCCCTGGTGGATACGCAGTATTTT. Translating it yields CASSPPGLSLVDTQYF.

This chain connects TRBV30 to TRBJ1-1; no firm D call. Trimming took 0 bases from V and 3 from J, leaving 8 bases between them. The CDR3 extends over 13 amino acids. CDR1 is GTSNPN, CDR2 SVGIG, per germline (reference sequence). CDR3 nucleotide sequence: TGTGCCTGGAGTGTAAGGAGGGACACTGAAGCTTTCTTT. Its protein product is CAWSVRRDTEAFF.

This clone has only a few counts. This chain uses TRBV5-1 with TRBJ2-2; the D is unclear. V lost 7 bases and J lost 5, with 15 bases in between. Looked up from germline, CDR1 is SGHRS and CDR2 is YFSETQ. CDR3 length: 14 residues. The CDR3 reads CASSLEHPTGELFF. CDR3 nucleotide sequence: TGCGCCAGCTCACTGGAACATCCTACCGGGGAGCTGTTTTTT.

V and J are TRBV5-4 and TRBJ2-5; unclear D gene. The germline V and J ends were trimmed by 5 bases and 0 bases, with 17 bases remaining between them. CDR3 length: 16 residues. Germline V CDR1 and CDR2: SGHNT, YYREEE (reference sequence). CDR3 sequence reads: CASRLGLLPYQETQYF. CDR3 nucleotide sequence: TGTGCCAGCAGACTTGGCCTACTTCCGTACCAAGAGACCCAGTACTTC.

V and J are TRBV27 and TRBJ2-1; D unclear. This CDR3 contains 16 residues. Trimming took 8 bases from V and 7 from J, leaving 24 bases between them. Germline V gives CDR1 MNHEY, CDR2 SMNVEV (reference sequence). CDR3 DNA: TGTGCCAGCGGAACTTTCGGTCTCACACAAGGGAATGAGCAGTTCTTC. Translated: CASGTFGLTQGNEQFF.

The V gene is TRBV29-1, the J gene TRBJ2-7, with 7 bases identical to TRBD1. The trim removed 7 bases at V and 1 base at J, leaving 7 bases unmatched. CDR1 and CDR2 from the germline V gene are SQVTM and ANQGSEA. CDR3 length equals 13 residues. The CDR3 DNA is TGCAGCGCTCGACAGGGAAATTCCTACGAGCAGTACTTC. Protein sequence: CSARQGNSYEQYF.

The CDR3 here is CASSFTRELSYEQYF. In DNA form, the CDR3 reads TGTGCCAGCAGCTTTACGCGGGAACTCAGCTACGAGCAGTACTTC. The chain recombines TRBV5-6 with TRBJ2-7, with a weak D call TRBD2 (6 bases). CDR3 size: 15 residues. V was shortened by 2 bases and J by 3 bases, with 15 bases between the two germline ends. Germline-derived CDR1 and CDR2 are SGHDT and YYEEEE.

The chain carries TRBV7-9 and TRBJ2-1, with TRBD2 matching 9 bases. There are 15 residues in the CDR3. J lost 8 bases, V lost 5 bases, and 10 bases had no gene match. Germline V gene data show CDR1 as SEHNR and CDR2 as FQNEAQ (reference sequence). This CDR3 is CASSQGSSGIHEQFF. The CDR3 nucleotides are TGTGCCAGCAGCCAAGGCTCTAGCGGGATCCATGAGCAGTTCTTC.

J is TRBJ2-7 and V is TRBV7-9; D remains unclear. The CDR3 runs 14 residues. CDR1 and CDR2 (germline): SEHNR, FQNEAQ (reference sequence). V lost 5 bases, J lost 5 bases, and 16 bases lay in between. In nucleotides, the CDR3 is TGTGCCAGCAGCCATAATACCCGGACGGACGAGCAGTACTTC. Its translation: CASSHNTRTDEQYF.

V and J are TRBV5-1 and TRBJ1-1, with 10 bases lining up with TRBD1. J lost 6 bases, V lost 4 bases, and 6 bases had no gene match. CDR3 length equals 14 residues. The germline CDR1 and CDR2 sequences are SGHRS and YFSETQ. CDR3 in amino acids: CASSPDRGVAEAFF. The CDR3 nucleotides read TGCGCCAGCAGCCCGGACAGGGGGGTTGCTGAAGCTTTCTTT.

This clone was found once. The J gene is TRBJ1-2, the V gene TRBV27, with 10 bases aligning to TRBD1. The V segment lost 6 bases and the J segment 4 bases; nucleotides outside the gene matches: 5. The CDR3 has 14 residues. Germline-derived CDR1 and CDR2 are MNHEY and SMNVEV (reference sequence). CDR3 loop: CASRPGQGRYGYTF. The CDR3 DNA is TGTGCCAGCAGGCCGGGACAGGGGCGCTATGGCTACACCTTC.

CDR3 residues: CASSLVALMNTEAFF. The CDR3 nucleotides read TGTGCCAGCAGCTTGGTAGCGCTGATGAACACTGAAGCTTTCTTT. The V gene is TRBV5-6, the J gene TRBJ1-1; D remains ambiguous. The CDR3 is 15 residues long. V was shortened by 0 bases and J by 0 bases, with 9 bases between the two germline ends. The germline CDR1 and CDR2 sequences are SGHDT and YYEEEE.

The chain joins TRBV29-1 to TRBJ1-1, with TRBD1 matching over 10 bases. CDR3 length: 14 residues. The ends lost 5 bases at V and 3 bases at J; junction bases unmatched: 6. CDR1 is SQVTM and CDR2 is ANQGSEA in the germline V gene. The CDR3 DNA sequence: TGCAGCGTTTTACCGGGACAGGGGTACACTGAAGCTTTCTTT. Translating gives CSVLPGQGYTEAFF.

The chain carries TRBV5-1 and TRBJ2-3; tentatively, D is TRBD1 (5 bases). The CDR3 length is 15 residues. With 0 bases removed from V and 5 bases from J, the gap between germline ends came to 13 bases. Germline V gives CDR1 SGHRS, CDR2 YFSETQ. The CDR3 DNA reads TGCGCCAGCAGCTTGGGACAGTCTTTGGAAGATACGCAGTATTTT. It codes for CASSLGQSLEDTQYF.

The chain uses TRBV10-3 and TRBJ2-3, with 11 bases fitting TRBD2. This CDR3 is 17 amino acids long. The germline gives CDR1 ENHRY, CDR2 SYGVKD. Unmatched junction bases numbered 9, after V lost 3 bases and J lost 4 bases. The CDR3 nucleotides are TGTGCCATCAGTGATAGCGGGAGGGCCCAATCTCCAGATACGCAGTATTTT. Translated, it gives CAISDSGRAQSPDTQYF.

This chain links TRBV5-1 with TRBJ2-1; D not certain. Germline lookup yields CDR1 SGHRS and CDR2 YFSETQ. V was cut by 2 bases and J by 8 bases, with 5 bases left in between. The CDR3 spans 11 residues. The CDR3 is CASSLEYEQFF. The CDR3 nucleotides are TGCGCCAGCAGCTTAGAATATGAGCAGTTCTTC.

The chain is built from TRBV30 and TRBJ2-1; no definite D call. The ends were cut back, 0 bases at V and 0 bases at J, with 9 bases in the middle. The CDR3 totals 15 residues. Germline CDR1 GTSNPN, CDR2 SVGIG (reference sequence). In DNA, the CDR3 is TGTGCCTGGAGTGTTAGACATATCTCCTACAATGAGCAGTTCTTC. It specifies CAWSVRHISYNEQFF.

In DNA, the CDR3 is TGTGCCAGCAGCTCCAACCCCCCGGGACTCTCCTACAATGAGCAGTTCTTC. Protein product: CASSSNPPGLSYNEQFF. The chain has TRBV7-2 and TRBJ2-1, with D possibly matching TRBD2 (6 bases). Germline CDR1 is SGHTA and CDR2 is FQGNSA. The CDR3 consists of 17 residues. V was cut by 4 bases and J by 0 bases, with 16 bases left in between.

For the CDR3, the DNA is TGTGCCAGCAGCGTAGGACCGGGAGGGCGGGAGACCCAGTACTTC. Amino acids: CASSVGPGGRETQYF. This chain links TRBV9 with TRBJ2-5; 8 bases are shared with TRBD2. CDR3 length: 15 amino acids. Losses at the gene ends were 0 bases for V and 5 bases for J; bases not matched to a gene: 6. CDR1 is SGDLS and CDR2 is YYNGEE in the germline V gene.

V gene TRBV6-1 combines with J gene TRBJ2-1; unclear D gene. There are 12 residues in the CDR3. Germline loops: CDR1 MNHNS, CDR2 SASEGT. V gave up 4 bases and J gave up 9 bases, with 10 bases separating them. The CDR3 region has the DNA TGTGCCAGCAGTGTGACCGGCGGTGAGCAGTTCTTC. This codes for CASSVTGGEQFF.

This chain joins TRBV19 and TRBJ2-1, with 12 bases that match TRBD2. The trim removed 4 bases at V and 2 bases at J, leaving 3 bases unmatched. CDR3 length equals 16 residues. The germline V gene encodes CDR1 LNHDA and CDR2 SQIVND (reference sequence). The CDR3 sequence is CASSRLAGDTYNEQFF. Here the CDR3 DNA reads TGTGCCAGTAGTAGACTAGCGGGAGACACCTACAATGAGCAGTTCTTC.

The V gene is TRBV9, the J gene TRBJ2-2; D is ambiguous. CDR1 and CDR2 from the germline V gene are SGDLS and YYNGEE. The CDR3 loop spans 14 amino acids. Trimming removed 4 bases from V and 6 bases from J, with 13 bases in between. In DNA, the CDR3 is TGTGCCAGCAGCCCGCAGACGTCATCCGGGGAGCTGTTTTTT. The encoded protein is CASSPQTSSGELFF.

The genes are TRBV2 and TRBJ2-7; 10 positions agree with TRBD2. Per germline, CDR1 SNHLY and CDR2 FYNNEI. With 3 bases clipped from V and 7 bases from J, the junction kept 9 bases outside the gene matches. The CDR3 extends over 15 amino acids. DNA of the CDR3: TGTGCCAGCAGTGATAGGCTAGCGGGAGTCGATGAGCAGTACTTC. Translation: CASSDRLAGVDEQYF.

The chain recombines TRBV9 with TRBJ2-5; unclear D gene. V shed 3 bases and J shed 1 base, with 1 base lying between them. CDR3 length equals 11 residues. Germline lookup yields CDR1 SGDLS and CDR2 YYNGEE. The CDR3 DNA sequence: TGTGCCAGCAGCGCCCAAGAGACCCAGTACTTC. It is translated as CASSAQETQYF.

The V gene is TRBV18, the J gene TRBJ2-1; no clear D. The germline V and J ends were trimmed by 3 bases and 5 bases, with 14 bases remaining between them. This CDR3 region has 15 residues. Germline V CDR1 and CDR2: KGHSH, LQKENI. CDR3 DNA sequence: TGTGCCAGCTCACCCCGTCGGGCCTCGAACAATGAGCAGTTCTTC. It codes for CASSPRRASNNEQFF. Variable domain in full (rest from reference TRBV18 and TRBJ2-1): NAGVMQNPRHLVRRRGQEARLRCSPMKGHSHVYWYRQLPEEGLKFMVYLQKENIIDESGMPKERFSAEFPKEGPSILRIQQVVRGDSAAYFCASSPRRASNNEQFFGPGTRLTVL.

V and J are TRBV5-1 and TRBJ2-7, with 9 nucleotides matching TRBD2. This CDR3 spans 15 amino acids. V lost 1 base and J lost 1; bases outside the gene matches: 3. CDR1 and CDR2 (germline): SGHRS, YFSETQ. As DNA, the CDR3 is TGCGCCAGCAGCTTGACTAGCGGGCCTTCCTACGAGCAGTACTTC. The encoded protein is CASSLTSGPSYEQYF.